The entry that follows covers one T cell receptor beta chain sequence. Antigen: not known. This entry is derived from a study of cytomegalovirus exposure and HLA in healthy donors. Germline V lookup: CDR1 SGHRS, CDR2 YFSETQ. The CDR3 has 14 residues. V shed 4 bases and J shed 1 base, with 11 bases lying between them. The PCR made use of 60 Vbeta and 13 Jbeta primers. Libraries were prepared by immunoSEQ multiplex PCR; TCRdb keeps only in-frame clonotypes and omits some of them. Among roughly 160,000 clones listed, roughly 80% were seen once. Broader study findings: HLA alleles were associated with 15,000 to 20,000 TCR beta sequences in a later analysis at 0.05 false discovery rate. In an earlier analysis, most TCR beta V segments were productive about 87% or about 30% of the time. According to reports, the classifier identified cytomegalovirus status with high specificity and sensitivity. In a later analysis, compared with equally common non-associated chains, HLA-associated beta chains were more expanded.

The receptor's source is a man aged 25 to 40 in good health and CMV-seronegative. The chain combines TRBV5-1 with TRBJ1-1; D uncertain. Material for sequencing was PBMCs. CDR3 loop: CASSGDARNTEAFF. The CDR3 DNA reads TGCGCCAGCAGCGGAGACGCTCGGAACACTGAAGCTTTCTTT.